This is a list of T cell receptor beta chains from one sample in a study of regulatory T cells in long-lasting Graves disease. Each CDR3 protein gets one entry after TCRdb re-called the multiplex PCR reads with MiXCR. This table has roughly 400,000 distinct CDR3 sequences, roughly 21% appearing once. Here the sequenced sample was peripheral blood mononuclear cells (PBMCs), taken when the disease was refractory, from a patient treated with antithyroid drugs. Receptors were obtained from a female donor with Graves disease. Each CDR3 is given with its conserved first and last residue. Each record gives: V gene, clone size, D gene, J gene, CDR3 DNA, CDR3 protein. A D gene is named only where the DNA matches it firmly. Clone size is given for some rows only: seen once, a few or many times, or a class if the clone is expanded.

TRBV11-3	-	TRBD1	TRBJ1-2	TGTGCCAGCAGCTTAGAAACAGGGGAAGGCCACACCTTC	CASSLETGEGHTF
TRBV28	many	-	TRBJ1-2	TGTGCCAGCAGTTTAATAACCGGACAGCTCTATGGCTACACCTTC	CASSLITGQLYGYTF
TRBV10-3	many	-	TRBJ1-5	TGTGCCACCTTACAAAAGGAGCAAGGCAATCAGCCCCAGCATTTT	CATLQKEQGNQPQHF
TRBV7-9	-	TRBD2	TRBJ2-1	TGTGCCAGCAGCCAAGCTAGCGGAGGCTCCTACAATGAGCAGTTCTTC	CASSQASGGSYNEQFF
TRBV7-2	-	-	TRBJ2-3	TGTGCCAGCAGCCCAATCCCCCCCTTGCGGAAAATCACAGATACGCAGTATTTT	CASSPIPPLRKITDTQYF
TRBV7-9	-	-	TRBJ1-2	TGTGCCAGCAGCCAGAGCTTATCTGTCTCGTGGCGAGAGAATTATGGCTACACCTTC	CASSQSLSVSWRENYGYTF
TRBV12-3/TRBV12-4	-	-	TRBJ2-1	TGTGCCAGCAGTTCCTGGGGCGACTCCTACAATGAGCAGTTCTTC	CASSSWGDSYNEQFF
TRBV6-5	few	-	TRBJ2-4	TGTGCCAGCAGTTACTCGAGTGGACAGCGGGGAGTTCAGTACTTC	CASSYSSGQRGVQYF
TRBV2	many	-	TRBJ2-2	TGCGCCAGCAGTGAGGGGGTCGGGGAGCTGTTTTTT	CASSEGVGELFF
TRBV29-1	many	TRBD2	TRBJ2-4	TGCAGCGTTGTTCTAGCGGGAGCTAGCATTCAGTACTTC	CSVVLAGASIQYF
TRBV3-1	many	-	TRBJ1-1	TGTGCCAGCAGCCAAGGGGGTCTTGGAGAAGCTTTCTTT	CASSQGGLGEAFF
TRBV24-1	many	-	TRBJ1-2	TGTGCCACCAGTGGTATAGGGGTGACTGGCTACACCTTC	CATSGIGVTGYTF
TRBV7-2	many	-	TRBJ1-1	TGTGCCAGCAGCGGATACCGAAGCGGGGACACTGAAGCTTTCTTT	CASSGYRSGDTEAFF
TRBV28	-	-	TRBJ2-1	TGTGCCAGCAGTTTCGGGGGTGTTTTATATGAGCAGTTCTTC	CASSFGGVLYEQFF
TRBV4-1	-	TRBD2	TRBJ2-7	TGCGCCAGCAGCCAGGGCGGGGGGCCCGACGAGCAGTACTTC	CASSQGGGPDEQYF
TRBV29-1	few	TRBD2	TRBJ2-7	TGCAGCGTTGTTGCGGGAGGGTCCTCTACCTACGAGCAGTACTTC	CSVVAGGSSTYEQYF
TRBV2	many	TRBD1	TRBJ1-5	TGTGCCAGCACCTACCAGACAGGGGGTAATCAGCCCCAGCATTTT	CASTYQTGGNQPQHF
TRBV20-1	many	TRBD2	TRBJ2-7	TGCAGTGCTGAAAGGGACTATTCCTACGAGCAGTACTTC	CSAERDYSYEQYF
TRBV5-1	few	-	TRBJ2-1	TGCGCCAGCAGCTTGCATCGGGACAATGAGCAGTTCTTC	CASSLHRDNEQFF
TRBV20-1	-	TRBD1	TRBJ2-7	TGCAGTGCTCCCGGGACAGCAGAGTACGAGCAGTACTTC	CSAPGTAEYEQYF
TRBV19	few	-	TRBJ1-5	TGTGCCAGTATCAGGACAGCATATAGCAATCAGCCCCAGCATTTT	CASIRTAYSNQPQHF
TRBV27	many	-	TRBJ2-7	TGTGCCAGCAGTTTTGGGGGGATTGGAGTGTGGGAGCAGTACTTC	CASSFGGIGVWEQYF
TRBV28	many	-	TRBJ1-2	TGTGCCAGCAGTTTACAGGAGTATGGCTACACCTTC	CASSLQEYGYTF
TRBV15	few	-	TRBJ1-1	TGTGCCACCAGTTATCCGGGGGCGGCGGGTGAAGCTTTCTTT	CATSYPGAAGEAFF
TRBV7-8	many	-	TRBJ1-2	TGTGCCAGCTCAGGTTGGGCCCGCGATGGCTACACCTTC	CASSGWARDGYTF
TRBV9	-	-	TRBJ1-4	TGTGCCAGCAGCGTAGGGGGGGGGGCCCATAATGAAAAACTGTTTTTT	CASSVGGGAHNEKLFF
TRBV20-1	many	-	TRBJ1-1	TGCAGTGCTAGTTCAGGGTTGAACACTGAAGCTTTCTTT	CSASSGLNTEAFF
TRBV28	many	TRBD2	TRBJ2-7	TGTGCCAGCAGCCCCACTAGCGGCCCCACCTACGAGCAGTACTTC	CASSPTSGPTYEQYF
TRBV11-2	many	-	TRBJ2-7	TGTGCCAGCAGCTTAGACAGCCCACCTGCCTACGAGCAGTACTTC	CASSLDSPPAYEQYF
TRBV5-1	many	-	TRBJ1-1	TGCGCCAGCAGCCCTGGGGCGGGTTCGAACACTGAAGCTTTCTTT	CASSPGAGSNTEAFF
TRBV5-6	few	TRBD1	TRBJ1-2	TGTGCCAGCAGCTCCCGGGGGACAGGGTTTGGTGGCTACACCTTC	CASSSRGTGFGGYTF
TRBV28	-	TRBD2	TRBJ2-2	TGTGCCAGCACCGACCCAGCGGGAGGGCCCGGGGAGCTGTTTTTT	CASTDPAGGPGELFF
TRBV5-6	-	-	TRBJ2-7	TGTGCCAGCAGCTTGGCCGGCGGGGCATACTCCTCCTACGAGCAGTACTTC	CASSLAGGAYSSYEQYF
TRBV3-1	many	-	TRBJ1-5	TGTGCCAGCAGCCAAGGGACGGGCAATCAGCCCCAGCATTTT	CASSQGTGNQPQHF
TRBV7-9	many	-	TRBJ1-2	TGCGCCAGCAGCTTGGCTCCAGCTAACTATGGCTACACCTTC	CASSLAPANYGYTF
TRBV10-3	-	TRBD1	TRBJ1-5	TGTGCCATCAGTGGGGGGACAGGGGACCCCAATCAGCCCCAGCATTTT	CAISGGTGDPNQPQHF
TRBV2	many	-	TRBJ1-4	TGTGCCAGCGTCGACTCAACTAATGAAAAACTGTTTTTT	CASVDSTNEKLFF
TRBV20-1	many	-	TRBJ1-5	TGCAGTGCAAACGGGGCGGAAAAGGGGTTTGGGCCCCAGCATTTT	CSANGAEKGFGPQHF
TRBV6-2/TRBV6-3	few	TRBD2	TRBJ2-1	TGTGCCAGCAGTTTAGCGGGAGGCAACAATGAGCAGTTCTTC	CASSLAGGNNEQFF
TRBV29-1	few	-	TRBJ2-7	TGCAGCGTACTGGCAAAAGGCTACGAGCAGTACTTC	CSVLAKGYEQYF
TRBV20-1	-	-	TRBJ1-3	TGCAGTGCTAGAGATAGGCGGGCTGGAAACACCATATATTTT	CSARDRRAGNTIYF
TRBV5-6	many	-	TRBJ1-1	TGTGCCAGCAGCTTGGGGGCAGATGAAGCTTTCTTT	CASSLGADEAFF
TRBV20-1	-	-	TRBJ2-7	TGCAGTGCTAGACGCCAGGGTAACTCCTACGAGCAGTACTTC	CSARRQGNSYEQYF
TRBV10-3	many	TRBD1	TRBJ2-7	TGTGCCACCCATGCCGACAGGGGCGAGCAGTACTTC	CATHADRGEQYF
TRBV19	few	-	TRBJ2-6	TGTGCCAGTAGTATCCCAGGGACTGGGGCCAACGTCCTGACTTTC	CASSIPGTGANVLTF
TRBV20-1	few	-	TRBJ1-2	TGCAGTGCCGTACAGGGAGTCGATGGCTACACCTTC	CSAVQGVDGYTF
TRBV10-3	-	-	TRBJ2-7	TGTGCCATCAGTGAGTCCTTAGGGGCCTACGAGCAGTACTTC	CAISESLGAYEQYF
TRBV6-2/TRBV6-3	many	-	TRBJ2-7	TGTGCCAGCAGAAATATTGGCGCGGGAGAGCAGTACTTC	CASRNIGAGEQYF
TRBV2	many	-	TRBJ1-1	TGTGCCAGCAGTGAAGGGGTACGTGCTGAAGCTTTCTTT	CASSEGVRAEAFF
TRBV10-2	-	TRBD1	TRBJ1-6	TGCGCCAGCAGTGGGGGACAGAGAGAGCGATCACCCCTCCACTTT	CASSGGQRERSPLHF
TRBV6-2/TRBV6-3	few	-	TRBJ2-6	TGTGCCAGCAGCGCAAGGAGCTCTGGGGCCAACGTCCTGACTTTC	CASSARSSGANVLTF
TRBV7-3	-	-	TRBJ1-6	TGTGCCAGCAGCTTAAGGGCAGGGTCATCACCCCTCCACTTT	CASSLRAGSSPLHF
TRBV5-4	-	-	TRBJ2-7	TGTGCCAGCAGCCCGGGGGGCGGGGGTAGGCCCAAGGGAGACGAGCAGTACTTC	CASSPGGGGRPKGDEQYF
TRBV20-1	-	-	TRBJ2-1	TGCAGTGCCTATGAACCGGGACTCTACTACAATGAGCAGTTCTTC	CSAYEPGLYYNEQFF
TRBV12-3/TRBV12-4	few	TRBD1	TRBJ2-7	TGTGCCAGCAGCCGCGGGACAGGGGTTGAGCAGTACTTC	CASSRGTGVEQYF
TRBV4-1	-	TRBD2	TRBJ2-5	TGCGCCAGCAGCCAAGATATCGCGGGAGGGCCGTGGGGAGAGACCCAGTACTTC	CASSQDIAGGPWGETQYF
TRBV10-3	many	TRBD1	TRBJ1-2	TGTGCCATCAGTGAGACTCAACCCCAGGGGGCCGTTGGCTACACCTTC	CAISETQPQGAVGYTF